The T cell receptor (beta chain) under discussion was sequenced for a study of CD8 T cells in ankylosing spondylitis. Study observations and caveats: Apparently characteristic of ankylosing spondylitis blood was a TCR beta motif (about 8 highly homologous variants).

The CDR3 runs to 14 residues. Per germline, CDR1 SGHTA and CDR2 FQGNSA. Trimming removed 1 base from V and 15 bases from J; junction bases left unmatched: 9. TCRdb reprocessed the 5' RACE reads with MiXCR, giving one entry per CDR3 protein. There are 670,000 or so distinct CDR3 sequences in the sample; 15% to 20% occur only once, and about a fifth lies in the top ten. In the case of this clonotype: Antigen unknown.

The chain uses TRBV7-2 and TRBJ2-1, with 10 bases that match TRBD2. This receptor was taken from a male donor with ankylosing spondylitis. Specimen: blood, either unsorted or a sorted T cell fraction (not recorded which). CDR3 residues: CASSLGSPQREGFF. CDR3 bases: TGTGCCAGCAGCTTAGGTTCCCCCCAGCGGGAGGGGTTCTTC.